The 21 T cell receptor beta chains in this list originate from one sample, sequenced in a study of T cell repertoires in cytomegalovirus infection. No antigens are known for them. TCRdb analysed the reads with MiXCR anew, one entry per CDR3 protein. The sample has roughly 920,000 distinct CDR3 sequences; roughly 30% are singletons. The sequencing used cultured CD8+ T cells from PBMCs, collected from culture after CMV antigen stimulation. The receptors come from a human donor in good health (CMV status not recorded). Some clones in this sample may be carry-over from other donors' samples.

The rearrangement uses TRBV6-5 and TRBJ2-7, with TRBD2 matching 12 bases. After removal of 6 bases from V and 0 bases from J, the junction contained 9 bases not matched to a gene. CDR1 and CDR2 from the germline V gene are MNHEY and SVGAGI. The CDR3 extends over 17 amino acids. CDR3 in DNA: TGTGCCAGCAGCCCCGGACTAGCGGGGACTATCTCCTACGAGCAGTACTTC. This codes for CASSPGLAGTISYEQYF.

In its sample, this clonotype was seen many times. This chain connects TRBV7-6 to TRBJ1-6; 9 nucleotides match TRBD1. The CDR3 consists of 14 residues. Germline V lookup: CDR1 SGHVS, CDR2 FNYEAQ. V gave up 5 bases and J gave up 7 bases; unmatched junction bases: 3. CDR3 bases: TGTGCCAGCAGCCAGACAGGGGGAAATTCACCCCTCCACTTT. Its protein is CASSQTGGNSPLHF. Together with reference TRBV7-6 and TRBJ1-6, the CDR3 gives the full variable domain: GAGVSQSPRYKVTKRGQDVALRCDPISGHVSLYWYRQALGQGPEFLTYFNYEAQQDKSGLPNDRFSAERPEGSISTLTIQRTEQRDSAMYRCASSQTGGNSPLHFGNGTRLTVT.

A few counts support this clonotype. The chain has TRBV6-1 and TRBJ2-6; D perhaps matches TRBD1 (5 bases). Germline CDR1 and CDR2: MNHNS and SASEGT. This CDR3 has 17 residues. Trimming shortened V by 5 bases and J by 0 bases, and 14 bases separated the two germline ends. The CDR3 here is CASSFVQGNSGANVLTF. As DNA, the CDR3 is TGTGCCAGCAGTTTTGTTCAGGGAAACTCTGGGGCCAACGTCCTGACTTTC.

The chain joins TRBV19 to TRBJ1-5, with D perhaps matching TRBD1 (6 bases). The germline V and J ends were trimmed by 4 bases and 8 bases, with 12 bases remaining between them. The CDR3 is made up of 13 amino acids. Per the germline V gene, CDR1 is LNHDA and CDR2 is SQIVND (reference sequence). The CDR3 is CASSTTGTKPQHF. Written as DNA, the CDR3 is TGTGCCAGTAGTACTACAGGGACGAAGCCCCAGCATTTT.

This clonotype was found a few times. The CDR3: CASSQWFPGPGVGGNEQFF. As DNA, the CDR3 is TGCGCCAGCAGCCAATGGTTCCCGGGACCGGGAGTGGGAGGCAATGAGCAGTTCTTC. This chain uses TRBV4-1 with TRBJ2-1; tentatively, D is TRBD2 (6 bases). CDR1 MGHRA and CDR2 YSYEKL come from the germline V gene. Trimming shortened V by 2 bases and J by 6 bases, and 26 bases separated the two germline ends. The CDR3 loop spans 19 amino acids.

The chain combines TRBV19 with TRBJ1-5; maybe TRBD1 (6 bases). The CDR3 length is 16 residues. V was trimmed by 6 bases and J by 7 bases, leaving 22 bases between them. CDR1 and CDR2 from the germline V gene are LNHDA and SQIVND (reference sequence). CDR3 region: CASSQSTGKINQPQHF. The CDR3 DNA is TGTGCCAGTAGCCAAAGCACAGGGAAAATTAACCAGCCCCAGCATTTT.

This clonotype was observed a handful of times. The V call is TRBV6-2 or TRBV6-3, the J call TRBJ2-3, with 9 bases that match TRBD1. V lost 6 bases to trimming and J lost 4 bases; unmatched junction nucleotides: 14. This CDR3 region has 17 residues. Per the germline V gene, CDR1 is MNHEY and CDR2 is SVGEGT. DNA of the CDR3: TGTGCCAGCAGCTTCATTCCGGGACAGGGATTTCCAGATACGCAGTATTTT. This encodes CASSFIPGQGFPDTQYF.

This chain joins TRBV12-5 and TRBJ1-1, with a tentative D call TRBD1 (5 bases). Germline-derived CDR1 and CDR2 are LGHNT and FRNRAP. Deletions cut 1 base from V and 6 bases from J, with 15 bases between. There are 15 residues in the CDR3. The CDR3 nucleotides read TGTGCTAGTGGTTTGGGGGTTTCAGGGTTTTCTGAAGCTTTCTTT. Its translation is CASGLGVSGFSEAFF.

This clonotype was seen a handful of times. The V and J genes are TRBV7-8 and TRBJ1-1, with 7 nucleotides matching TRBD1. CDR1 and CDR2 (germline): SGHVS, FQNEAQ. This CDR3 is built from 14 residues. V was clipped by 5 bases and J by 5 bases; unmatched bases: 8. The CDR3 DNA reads TGTGCCAGCAGCCTACGAACAGGGGCGACTGAAGCTTTCTTT. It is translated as CASSLRTGATEAFF.

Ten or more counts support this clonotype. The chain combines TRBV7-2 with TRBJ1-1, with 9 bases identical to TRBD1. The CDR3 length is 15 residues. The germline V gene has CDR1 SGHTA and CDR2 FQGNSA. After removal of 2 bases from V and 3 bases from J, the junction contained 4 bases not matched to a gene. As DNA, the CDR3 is TGTGCCAGCAGCTTAAAAGGACAGGGGTACACTGAAGCTTTCTTT. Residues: CASSLKGQGYTEAFF.

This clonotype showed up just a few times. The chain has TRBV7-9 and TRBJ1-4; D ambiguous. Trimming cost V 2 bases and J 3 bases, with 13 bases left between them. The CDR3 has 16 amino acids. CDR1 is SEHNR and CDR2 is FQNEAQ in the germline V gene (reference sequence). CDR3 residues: CASSLSGNGANEKLFF. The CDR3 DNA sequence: TGTGCCAGCAGCTTATCCGGAAACGGGGCTAATGAAAAACTGTTTTTT.

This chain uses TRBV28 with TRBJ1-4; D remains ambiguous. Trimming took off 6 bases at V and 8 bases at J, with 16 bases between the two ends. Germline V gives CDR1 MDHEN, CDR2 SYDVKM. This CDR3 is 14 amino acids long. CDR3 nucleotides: TGTGCCAGCAGCCCCCTAGGGTATGGGGAAAAACTGTTTTTT. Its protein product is CASSPLGYGEKLFF.

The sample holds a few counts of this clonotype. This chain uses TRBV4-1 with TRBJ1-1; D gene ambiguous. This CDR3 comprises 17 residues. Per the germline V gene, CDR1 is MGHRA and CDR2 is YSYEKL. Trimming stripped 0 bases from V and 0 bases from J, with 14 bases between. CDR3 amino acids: CASSQDSPPNMNTEAFF. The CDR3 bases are TGCGCCAGCAGCCAAGATTCCCCACCAAATATGAACACTGAAGCTTTCTTT.

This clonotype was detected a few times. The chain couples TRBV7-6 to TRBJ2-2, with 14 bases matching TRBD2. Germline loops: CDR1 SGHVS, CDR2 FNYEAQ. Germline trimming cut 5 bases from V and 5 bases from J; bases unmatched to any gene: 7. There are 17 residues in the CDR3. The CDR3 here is CASSPRTSGGSTGELFF. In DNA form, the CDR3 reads TGTGCCAGCAGCCCTCGGACTAGCGGGGGGAGTACCGGGGAGCTGTTTTTT.

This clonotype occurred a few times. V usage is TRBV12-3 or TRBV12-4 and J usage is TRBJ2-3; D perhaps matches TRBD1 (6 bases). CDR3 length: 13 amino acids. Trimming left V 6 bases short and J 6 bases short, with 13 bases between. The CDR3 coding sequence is TGTGCCAGCAGAAGGACCCAGGGGGATACGCAGTATTTT. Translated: CASRRTQGDTQYF.

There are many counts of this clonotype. The CDR3 here is CASSHQEGGGYEQYV. CDR3 bases: TGCGCCAGCAGCCACCAGGAGGGGGGCGGCTACGAGCAGTACGTC. The chain uses TRBV4-1 and TRBJ2-7; the D call may be TRBD1 or TRBD2 (6 bases each). The germline V and J ends were trimmed by 3 bases and 3 bases, with 15 bases remaining between them. Germline CDR1 and CDR2: MGHRA and YSYEKL. The CDR3 loop spans 15 amino acids.

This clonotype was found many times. The CDR3 bases are TGTGCCAGCAGCTTACCACTAGCCCTACAGGGGTTCTCCTACGAGCAGTACTTC. Encoded protein: CASSLPLALQGFSYEQYF. The rearrangement links TRBV7-2 to TRBJ2-7; D may be TRBD1 (7 bases). CDR1 is SGHTA, CDR2 FQGNSA, per germline. The CDR3 is made up of 18 amino acids. V lost 2 bases and J 0 bases, leaving 20 bases between the germline ends.

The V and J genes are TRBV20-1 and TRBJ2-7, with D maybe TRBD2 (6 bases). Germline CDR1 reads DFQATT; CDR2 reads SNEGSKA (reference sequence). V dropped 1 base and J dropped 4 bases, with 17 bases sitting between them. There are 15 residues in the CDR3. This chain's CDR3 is CSARGEDSPSYEQYV. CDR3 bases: TGCAGTGCTAGAGGGGAGGACTCCCCATCTTACGAGCAGTACGTC.

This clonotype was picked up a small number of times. This chain's CDR3 is CASKGVPTDTQYF. In DNA form, the CDR3 reads TGTGCCAGCAAAGGGGTTCCCACAGATACGCAGTATTTT. The chain carries TRBV27 and TRBJ2-3, with D perhaps TRBD1 (5 bases). Per germline, CDR1 MNHEY and CDR2 SMNVEV (reference sequence). V was pared by 7 bases and J by 2 bases, with 10 bases between. CDR3 size: 13 residues.

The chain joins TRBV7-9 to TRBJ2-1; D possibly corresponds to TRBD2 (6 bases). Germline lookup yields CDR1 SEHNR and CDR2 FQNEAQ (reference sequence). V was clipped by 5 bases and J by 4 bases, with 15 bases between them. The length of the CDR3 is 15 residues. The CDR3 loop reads CASSPTASAYNEQFF. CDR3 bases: TGTGCCAGCAGCCCGACGGCTAGCGCGTACAATGAGCAGTTCTTC. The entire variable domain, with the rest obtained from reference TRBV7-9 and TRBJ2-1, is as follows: DTGVSQNPRHKITKRGQNVTFRCDPISEHNRLYWYRQTLGQGPEFLTYFQNEAQLEKSRLLSDRFSAERPKGSFSTLEIQRTEQGDSAMYLCASSPTASAYNEQFFGPGTRLTVL.

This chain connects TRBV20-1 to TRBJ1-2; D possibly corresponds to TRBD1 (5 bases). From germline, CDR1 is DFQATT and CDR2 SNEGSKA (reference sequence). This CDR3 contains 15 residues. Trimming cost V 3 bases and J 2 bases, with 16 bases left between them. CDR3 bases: TGCAGTGCTAGTGAATTCGCGGGGGGGAACTATGGCTACACCTTC. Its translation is CSASEFAGGNYGYTF.